This TCR beta chain was recovered during a study of PD-1 blockade in mismatch repair-deficient tumors. The time point denotes: approximately 11-day in vitro stimulation with candidate neoantigen peptide 7. The CDR3 covers 12 residues. The ends were cut back, 5 bases at V and 4 bases at J, with 8 bases in the middle. Germline lookup yields CDR1 SEHNR and CDR2 FQNEAQ (reference sequence). As to this clone: What it binds is not known.

Produced via immunoSEQ multiplex PCR; TCRdb's table is partial and in-frame only. The sample contains 7,000 to 9,000 clones, roughly 88% of which appear only once. The J gene is TRBJ1-2, the V gene TRBV7-9; D is unresolved. The TCR comes from an adult with mismatch repair-deficient cancer. The sample consisted of cells cultured in vitro, taken from a patient treated with pembrolizumab. The CDR3 DNA follows: TGTGCCAGCAGCATGGACTTCTATGGCTACACCTTC. Amino acid sequence: CASSMDFYGYTF.